The clone carrying this T cell receptor (beta chain) has more than one count but fewer than ten. The PCR ran on 60 Vbeta and 13 Jbeta primers. The protocol was immunoSEQ multiplex PCR, while the TCRdb copy is restricted to in-frame clones and leaves out a portion. The sample lists 90,000 to 120,000 clones, roughly 70% occurring once. This entry comes from a study of cytomegalovirus exposure and HLA in healthy donors. CDR3 length: 14 amino acids. Trimming took 5 bases from V and 9 from J, leaving 14 bases between them. The germline gives CDR1 MNHNY, CDR2 SVGAGI (reference sequence). The source material was PBMCs. The chain combines TRBV6-6 with TRBJ1-6; D perhaps matches TRBD1 (5 bases). This clonotype was sampled from a woman aged 35 to 49 in good health and CMV-seropositive. The CDR3 DNA reads as TGTGCCAGCAGTCAGAACGAAGGGGTTTCACCCCTCCACTTT. This sequence encodes CASSQNEGVSPLHF.